These 17 T cell receptor beta chains were all obtained from the same sample, sequenced in a study of early T cells in non-severe SARS-CoV-2 infection. TCRdb re-called the 5' RACE reads through MiXCR, storing one row per CDR3 protein. The sample carries just under 90,000 distinct CDR3 sequences, approximately 14% recorded once. The sample was whole blood. The receptors shown here come from an adult who was a healthcare worker with PCR-confirmed SARS-CoV-2 infection or an uninfected control (not recorded which).

This clonotype appeared a few times. This sequence joins TRBV11-2 and TRBJ2-1; TRBD1 matches 12 bases. There are 18 residues in the CDR3. Per germline, CDR1 SGHAT and CDR2 FQNNGV. With 1 base clipped from V and 7 bases from J, the junction kept 11 bases outside the gene matches. Here the CDR3 reads CASSLGGRDRGRWNEQFF. The CDR3 bases are TGTGCCAGCAGCTTAGGCGGGCGGGACAGGGGGCGGTGGAATGAGCAGTTCTTC.

This clonotype was seen only a few times. The chain employs TRBV27 and TRBJ2-1; the match to TRBD2 covers 7 bases. The germline V gene encodes CDR1 MNHEY and CDR2 SMNVEV (reference sequence). J was trimmed by 6 bases and V by 0 bases; bases with no gene match: 5. The CDR3 contains 15 residues. The CDR3 is CASSLSLGTINEQFF. CDR3 nucleotides: TGTGCCAGCAGTTTATCCTTGGGGACTATCAATGAGCAGTTCTTC.

This clonotype was found many times. This rearrangement joins TRBV29-1 to TRBJ1-1; the D is unclear. The V end lost 4 bases, the J end lost 3 bases, and 15 bases lay between the germline ends. The CDR3 is made up of 14 amino acids. Germline CDR1 SQVTM, CDR2 ANQGSEA. The CDR3 DNA reads TGCAGCGTTGCTTATTTGCGGTCGGACACTGAAGCTTTCTTT. This gives the protein CSVAYLRSDTEAFF.

The table lists this clonotype with a few counts. CDR3 protein: CASSLEGTYFGEQYF. DNA for the CDR3: TGTGCCAGCAGTTTAGAGGGGACCTACTTTGGCGAGCAGTACTTC. This chain joins TRBV27 and TRBJ2-7; D tentatively reads TRBD1 or TRBD2 (5 bases each). Trimming shortened V by 2 bases and J by 6 bases, and 17 bases separated the two germline ends. This CDR3 has 15 residues. Germline assignment: CDR1 MNHEY and CDR2 SMNVEV (reference sequence).

There are many counts of this clonotype. The chain couples TRBV9 to TRBJ2-1, with a weak D call TRBD2 (5 bases). The V end was cut by 0 bases, the J end by 6 bases, with 13 bases between. Germline V CDR1 and CDR2: SGDLS, YYNGEE. The CDR3 length is 15 residues. DNA for the CDR3: TGTGCCAGCAGCGTAGTGGGCGGGTTTCCCAATGAGCAGTTCTTC. It specifies CASSVVGGFPNEQFF.

This sequence joins TRBV3-1 and TRBJ2-7; possible D gene TRBD2, 6 bases. This CDR3 contains 12 residues. The germline CDR1 and CDR2 sequences are LGHDT and YNNKEL (reference sequence). Deletions cut 3 bases from V and 7 bases from J, with 10 bases between. This chain's CDR3 is CASSHGTPEQYF. DNA for the CDR3: TGTGCCAGCAGCCACGGGACTCCGGAGCAGTACTTC.

This clonotype occurred a few times. J is TRBJ2-2 and V is TRBV28; D is undetermined. V gave up 6 bases and J gave up 4 bases, with 6 bases separating them. From germline, CDR1 is MDHEN and CDR2 SYDVKM. The CDR3 extends over 12 amino acids. The CDR3 protein is CASRTPTGELFF. CDR3 nucleotides: TGTGCCAGCAGGACACCCACCGGGGAGCTGTTTTTT.

J is TRBJ2-6 and V is TRBV23-1; 7 bases match TRBD1. TRBV23-1 is reported as an ORF; its role is uncertain. V dropped 5 bases and J dropped 0; count of bases not matched to a gene: 1. The CDR3 spans 15 residues. This CDR3 reads CASSAGGSGANVLTF. The CDR3 DNA sequence: TGCGCCAGCAGTGCAGGGGGCTCTGGGGCCAACGTCCTGACTTTC.

This clonotype was observed a handful of times. The chain employs TRBV7-9 and TRBJ1-2; D possibly corresponds to TRBD1 (6 bases). The CDR3 runs to 14 residues. V lost 3 bases, J lost 4 bases, and 12 bases lay in between. Germline V gene lookup returns CDR1 SEHNR and CDR2 FQNEAQ (reference sequence). The CDR3 protein is CASSFAGTRYGYTF. DNA for the CDR3: TGTGCCAGCAGCTTTGCCGGGACACGCTATGGCTACACCTTC.

The chain is built from TRBV4-1 and TRBJ2-7; D unresolved. Looked up from germline, CDR1 is MGHRA and CDR2 is YSYEKL. The germline V and J ends were trimmed by 1 base and 3 bases, with 13 bases remaining between them. CDR3 length: 15 amino acids. The CDR3 bases are TGCGCCAGCAGCCAAGGACACGGATCCCTCTACGAGCAGTACTTC. Encoded protein: CASSQGHGSLYEQYF.

The V call is TRBV12-3 or TRBV12-4, the J call TRBJ1-1, with no clear D. Between the trimmed V and J ends, which lost 3 bases and 4 bases, there was a span of 12 bases. This CDR3 is built from 14 residues. The CDR3 is CASSFTQMGTEAFF. The CDR3 nucleotides read TGTGCCAGCAGTTTTACACAAATGGGCACTGAAGCTTTCTTT.

This clonotype occurred a few times. The V and J genes are TRBV11-2 and TRBJ1-4; D is ambiguous. In germline, CDR1 is SGHAT, CDR2 FQNNGV. This CDR3 has 15 amino acids. Between the trimmed V and J ends, which lost 5 bases and 6 bases, there was a span of 16 bases. In DNA form, the CDR3 reads TGTGCCAGCAGCCCGAACACGGGTGGGGATGAAAAACTGTTTTTT. Amino acid sequence: CASSPNTGGDEKLFF.

This clonotype was observed at least ten times. The chain recombines TRBV7-2 with TRBJ2-6; D gene unclear. V dropped 1 base and J dropped 0 bases, with 10 bases sitting between them. Germline CDR1 SGHTA, CDR2 FQGNSA. CDR3 length: 17 residues. CDR3 DNA: TGTGCCAGCAGCTTAGATCGGGCACACTCTGGGGCCAACGTCCTGACTTTC. This encodes CASSLDRAHSGANVLTF.

This clonotype was counted ten times or more. The chain joins TRBV13 to TRBJ2-7, with D uncertain. The CDR3 has 15 amino acids. Trimming removed 2 bases at V and 5 bases at J, with 16 bases between. Germline V gives CDR1 PRHDT, CDR2 FYEKMQ (reference sequence). CDR3 region: CASSLQLPGFDEQYF. CDR3 bases: TGTGCCAGCAGCTTACAGCTCCCGGGCTTTGACGAGCAGTACTTC.

CDR3: CASSIGLAITDTQYF. The CDR3 nucleotides are TGTGCCAGTAGTATCGGACTAGCGATTACAGATACGCAGTATTTT. The rearrangement links TRBV19 to TRBJ2-3; 9 nucleotides agree with TRBD2. The CDR3 spans 15 residues. Trimming cost V 3 bases and J 3 bases; bases outside gene matches: 4. CDR1 is LNHDA and CDR2 is SQIVND in the germline V gene (reference sequence).

V gene TRBV6-5 combines with J gene TRBJ2-1, with unresolved D. The CDR3 extends over 13 amino acids. Germline V lookup: CDR1 MNHEY, CDR2 SVGAGI. V shed 2 bases and J shed 6 bases, with 8 bases lying between them. As DNA, the CDR3 is TGTGCCAGCAGTTACATAAAGAGCAATGAGCAGTTCTTC. It codes for CASSYIKSNEQFF.

This clonotype was recorded many times. CDR3 nucleotide sequence: TGTGCCAGCAGCCAAGAGGGACTAGCGGGAGGTAGGGTGAATGAGCAGTTCTTC. Amino acid sequence: CASSQEGLAGGRVNEQFF. The rearrangement links TRBV14 to TRBJ2-1, with 15 positions matching TRBD2. J was trimmed by 7 bases and V by 0 bases; bases with no gene match: 7. Per the germline V gene, CDR1 is SGHDN and CDR2 is FVKESK. The CDR3 contains 18 residues.